This T cell receptor beta chain was recovered during a study of long-term antiretroviral therapy in people with HIV. Researchers ran immunoSEQ v3.0 at survey level. Data came from immunoSEQ multiplex PCR; TCRdb stores just in-frame clones and leaves some out. This sample has 30,000 to 35,000 clones, with approximately 83% found just once. Each donor had at least one pre-ART and at least two post-ART PBMC samples. V was shortened by 3 bases and J by 2 bases, with 17 bases between the two germline ends. CDR1 and CDR2 (germline): KGHSH, LQKENI. The CDR3 runs 17 residues. This clonotype originated in a man aged 18 to 29 with HIV. The genes are TRBV18 and TRBJ1-3, with D possibly TRBD1 on 5 matching bases. Sample: unsorted PBMCs, taken 0.8 years before starting antiretroviral therapy. The DNA of the CDR3 is TGTGCCAGCTCACCTCTCGTGACCGGGACGGCTGGAAACACCATATATTTT. It is translated as CASSPLVTGTAGNTIYF.